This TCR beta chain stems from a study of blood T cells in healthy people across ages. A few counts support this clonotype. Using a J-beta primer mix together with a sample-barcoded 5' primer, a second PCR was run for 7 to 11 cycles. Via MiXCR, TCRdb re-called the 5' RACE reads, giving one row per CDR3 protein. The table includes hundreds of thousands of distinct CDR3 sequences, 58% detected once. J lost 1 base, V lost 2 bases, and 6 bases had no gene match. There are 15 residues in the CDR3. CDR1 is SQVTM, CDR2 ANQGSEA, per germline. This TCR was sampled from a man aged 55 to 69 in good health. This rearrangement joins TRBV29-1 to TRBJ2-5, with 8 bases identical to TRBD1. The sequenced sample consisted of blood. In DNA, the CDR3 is TGCAGCGTTGAAATTGGACAGGGAATCCAAGAGACCCAGTACTTC. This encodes CSVEIGQGIQETQYF.